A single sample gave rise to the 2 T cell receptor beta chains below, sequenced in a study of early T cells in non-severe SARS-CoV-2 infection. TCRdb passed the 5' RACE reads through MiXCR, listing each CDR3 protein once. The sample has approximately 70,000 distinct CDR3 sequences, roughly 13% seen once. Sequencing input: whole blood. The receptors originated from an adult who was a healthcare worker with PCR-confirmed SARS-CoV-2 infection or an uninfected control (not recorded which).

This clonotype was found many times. CDR3 amino acids: CAISGGPNQPQHF. The CDR3 DNA reads as TGTGCCATCAGCGGGGGCCCCAATCAGCCCCAGCATTTT. The rearrangement links TRBV10-3 to TRBJ1-5, with D maybe TRBD1 (6 bases). Germline assignment: CDR1 ENHRY and CDR2 SYGVKD. Deletions cut 6 bases from V and 3 bases from J, with 9 bases between. The CDR3 spans 13 residues.

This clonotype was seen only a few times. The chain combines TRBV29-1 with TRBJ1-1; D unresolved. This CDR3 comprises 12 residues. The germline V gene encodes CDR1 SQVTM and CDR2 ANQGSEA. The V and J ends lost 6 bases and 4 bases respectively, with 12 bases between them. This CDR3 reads CSVRSRGTEAFF. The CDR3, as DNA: TGCAGCGTAAGATCACGGGGCACTGAAGCTTTCTTT. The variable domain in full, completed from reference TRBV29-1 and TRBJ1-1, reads SAVISQKPSRDICQRGTSLTIQCQVDSQVTMMFWYRQQPGQSLTLIATANQGSEATYESGFVIDKFPISRPNLTFSTLTVSNMSPEDSSIYLCSVRSRGTEAFFGQGTRLTVV.